The rows below give T cell receptor beta chains drawn from one sample of a study of esophageal squamous cell carcinoma under preoperative chemotherapy. TCRdb analysed the PCR reads with MiXCR anew, one entry per CDR3 protein. The sample consists of about 9,300 distinct CDR3 sequences, about 52% of them appearing once. This material was collected from a patient given preoperative chemotherapy. These receptors all come from a human donor with esophageal squamous cell carcinoma. The donor label of this sample is uncertain. The CDR3 runs from the conserved cysteine through the conserved F or W. Fields, in order: clone size, D gene, V gene, J gene, CDR3 protein, CDR3 DNA. The D gene is left open where the match is weak. A row's size may be missing; if present it is once, few, many or a size class.

-,TRBD2,TRBV5-1,TRBJ2-1,CASRTTPAGDEQFF,TGCGCCAGCAGAACGACTCCAGCGGGAGATGAGCAGTTCTTC
-,-,TRBV20-1,TRBJ2-7,CSAFTSHNSYEQYF,TGCAGTGCCTTTACTAGCCACAACTCCTACGAGCAGTACTTC
-,-,TRBV27,TRBJ2-7,CASIGGEYEQYF,TGTGCCAGCATCGGCGGGGAGTACGAGCAGTACTTC
once,-,TRBV30,TRBJ1-2,CAWSPQGRSDGYTF,TGTGCCTGGAGCCCCCAGGGGAGGAGCGATGGCTACACCTTC
-,-,TRBV6-1,TRBJ2-3,CAGRGGRDQDTQYF,TGTGCGGGCAGGGGGGGGCGTGACCAAGATACGCAGTATTTC
-,-,TRBV3-1,TRBJ2-5,CASSQDLLQETQYF,TGTGCCAGCAGCCAAGATTTACTTCAAGAGACCCAGTACTTC
many,TRBD1,TRBV4-2,TRBJ2-1,CASSQGTGGVETQFF,TGTGCCAGCAGCCAAGGCACAGGGGGCGTAGAGACCCAGTTCTTC
-,-,TRBV7-2,TRBJ2-5,CASSLDATTSRETQYF,TGTGCCAGCAGCTTAGATGCCACCACCTCGCGGGAGACCCAGTACTTC
-,-,TRBV6-1,TRBJ2-2,CASRTGPNTGELFF,TGTGCCAGCAGGACAGGACCGAACACCGGGGAGCTGTTTTTT
-,-,TRBV6-1,TRBJ2-3,CASSEAQGWEVEDTQYF,TGTGCCAGCAGTGAGGCCCAGGGGTGGGAGGTCGAAGATACGCAGTATTTC
-,TRBD1,TRBV7-2,TRBJ1-5,CATGDRGLNQPQHF,TGTGCCACCGGAGACAGGGGGCTTAATCAGCCCCAGCATTTT
medium-sized,-,TRBV6-1,TRBJ1-2,CASGGTAGRGYTF,TGTGCCAGCGGAGGGACTGCTGGTCGGGGCTACACCTTC
many,TRBD2,TRBV11-2,TRBJ2-5,CASSLVVGSGIGETQYF,TGTGCCAGCAGCTTAGTGGTTGGTAGCGGGATTGGGGAGACCCAGTACTTC
many,-,TRBV14,TRBJ2-7,CASSLVSIHEQYF,TGTGCCAGCAGCCTCGTCAGCATCCACGAGCAGTACTTC
medium-sized,-,TRBV6-1,TRBJ2-1,CASSELGRGETQFF,TGTGCCAGCAGTGAATTGGGTAGAGGGGAGACCCAGTTCTTC
many,-,TRBV7-6,TRBJ2-1,CASSITGARETQFF,TGTGCCAGCAGCATCACAGGGGCCCGGGAGACCCAGTTCTTC
-,TRBD1,TRBV12-3/TRBV12-4,TRBJ2-1,CASRGTAVRGMLAKDTQYF,TGTGCCAGCAGGGGGACAGCGGTTAGGGGGATGTTAGCCAAAGATACGCAGTATTTC
-,-,TRBV6-1,TRBJ2-1,CASTGGGKDEQFF,TGTGCCAGCACAGGGGGGGGAAAAGATGAGCAGTTCTTT
few,-,TRBV12-3/TRBV12-4,TRBJ2-5,CASSLVQGGTLGETQYF,TGTGCCAGCAGTTTGGTTCAGGGGGGGACCTTAGGGGAGACCCAGTACTTC
-,-,TRBV5-1,TRBJ2-2,CASSPGLSDRGTGELFF,TGCGCCAGCAGTCCCGGGCTTAGCGATCGGGGTACCGGGGAGCTGTTTTTT
many,-,TRBV6-1,TRBJ2-5,CASRSSQETQYF,TGTGCCAGCAGGAGCTCCCAAGAGACCCAGTACTTC
-,TRBD2,TRBV6-1,TRBJ2-1,CASRTGAGGTYEQFF,TGTGCCAGCAGGACCGGGGCGGGGGGGACCTACGAGCAGTTCTTC
few,TRBD2,TRBV7-2,TRBJ2-7,CASSLSPGLAYYNEQYF,TGTGCCAGCAGCTTATCCCCGGGACTAGCGTACTACAATGAGCAGTACTTC
many,-,TRBV11-3,TRBJ2-2,CASSLNTGELFF,TGTGCCAGCAGCTTGAACACCGGGGAGCTGTTTTTT
-,TRBD1,TRBV6-1,TRBJ2-4,CASSDGTGGQNTQYF,TGTGCCAGCAGTGACGGGACAGGGGGCCAAAACACTCAGTACTTC
-,-,TRBV6-1,TRBJ2-3,CASTVLGGQGPDTQYF,TGTGCCAGCACGGTGCTTGGGGGCCAGGGCCCAGATACGCAGTATTTC
-,-,TRBV6-1,TRBJ2-1,CASTNSGVDEQFF,TGTGCCAGCACCAACTCGGGAGTTGATGAGCAGTTCTTC
-,-,TRBV7-2,TRBJ2-1,CASSFVQNDTQYF,TGTGCCAGCAGCTTTGTCCAAAACGATACGCAGTATTTC
-,-,TRBV6-1,TRBJ2-1,CASSDISNRPSSYNEQFF,TGTGCCAGCAGTGATATCTCGAACAGACCGAGCTCCTACAATGAGCAGTTCTTC
-,-,TRBV7-2,TRBJ2-3,CGGGDGAGDQDTQYF,TGTGGCGGGGGCGATGGGGCCGGTGACCAAGATACGCAGTATTTC
few,-,TRBV6-1,TRBJ1-2,CASRRPEEDGYTF,TGTGCCAGCAGACGGCCGGAGGAGGATGGCTACACCTTC
-,-,TRBV6-1,TRBJ1-2,CASRSGSKGYTF,TGTGCCAGCAGGTCGGGGAGTAAGGGCTACACCTTC
-,-,TRBV6-1,TRBJ2-1,CASSVRLSSYNEQFF,TGTGCCAGCAGTGTGAGGCTGAGCTCCTACAATGAGCAGTTCTTC
many,TRBD1,TRBV7-2,TRBJ1-1,CASSFHRGSTEAFF,TGTGCCAGCAGCTTCCACAGGGGTAGCACTGAAGCTTTCTTT
-,TRBD1,TRBV6-5,TRBJ2-7,CASSYSGTGTTYEQYF,TGTGCCAGCAGTTACTCTGGGACAGGGACTACCTACGAGCAGTACTTC
once,-,TRBV6-5,TRBJ1-1,CASSLKGSNEAFF,TGTGCCAGCAGTTTAAAGGGTTCTAATGAAGCTTTCTTT
medium-sized,-,TRBV10-1,TRBJ2-1,CASSDPDVEQFF,TGCGCCAGCAGTGATCCGGATGTGGAGCAGTTCTTC
-,TRBD1,TRBV11-3,TRBJ2-5,CASSLDPRTGQETQYF,TGTGCCAGCAGCTTAGATCCCCGGACAGGACAAGAGACCCAGTACTTC
-,-,TRBV6-1,TRBJ2-3,CASREVGGDGPETQYF,TGTGCCAGCAGGGAGGTAGGGGGGGATGGCCCAGAGACGCAGTATTTT
many,TRBD1,TRBV6-1,TRBJ2-1,CASGQGAWNEQFF,TGTGCCAGTGGACAGGGGGCGTGGAATGAGCAGTTCTTC
-,-,TRBV6-2/TRBV6-3,TRBJ2-4,CAGGYGRQGENIQYF,TGTGCCGGCGGTTACGGGAGACAGGGCGAAAACATTCAGTACTTC
-,-,TRBV6-1,TRBJ2-1,CASSVLGGRAKNTQYF,TGTGCCAGCAGCGTTTTGGGGGGGCGGGCCAAAAACACGCAGTATTTC
-,-,TRBV12-3/TRBV12-4,TRBJ1-6,CASSLRLVEGHSPLHF,TGTGCCAGCAGTTTAAGGCTTGTCGAGGGGCATTCACCCCTCCACTTT
many,TRBD2,TRBV9,TRBJ2-1,CASSVGLAGAYEQFF,TGTGCCAGCAGCGTAGGACTAGCGGGAGCCTATGAGCAGTTCTTC
-,-,TRBV18,TRBJ2-5,CASSPGLDRETQYF,TGTGCCAGCTCACCAGGGTTGGATAGGGAGACCCAGTACTTC
many,-,TRBV4-1,TRBJ1-5,CASSRARGDDQPQHF,TGCGCCAGCAGCCGCGCGCGGGGCGACGATCAGCCCCAGCATTTT
-,TRBD2,TRBV7-2,TRBJ2-7,CASSTRGGSDEQYF,TGTGCCAGCAGCACGCGCGGGGGTAGCGACGAGCAGTACTTC
-,-,TRBV7-7,TRBJ2-7,CASSLGQNYEQYF,TGTGCCAGCAGCCTGGGACAAAACTACGAGCAGTACTTC
-,TRBD2,TRBV7-2,TRBJ2-3,CASRLTGGAATDTQYF,TGTGCCAGCCGCTTAACGGGGGGAGCAGCCACAGATACTCAGTATTTT
-,-,TRBV7-2,TRBJ2-1,CASSLDSAHNEQFF,TGTGCCAGCAGCTTAGATAGCGCCCACAATGAGCAGTTCTTC
-,-,TRBV7-2,TRBJ2-1,CASAWQSYNEQFF,TGTGCCAGCGCCTGGCAGAGCTACAATGAGCAGTTCTTC
-,TRBD1,TRBV27,TRBJ1-1,CASSPGQGGGTKAFF,TGTGCCAGCAGTCCCGGACAGGGGGGGGGCACTAAAGCTTTCTTT
many,-,TRBV7-8,TRBJ2-5,CASSLGRLPYEQYF,TGTGCCAGCAGCTTGGGACGCCTTCCCTATGAGCAGTACTTC
many,-,TRBV5-1,TRBJ2-3,CASRISGGTDTQYF,TGCGCCAGCAGGATTAGCGGAGGCACAGATACGCAGTATTTT
medium-sized,-,TRBV6-1,TRBJ1-6,CASSRGQRNSPLHF,TGTGCCAGCAGCCGCGGACAGCGTAATTCACCCCTCCACTTT
-,-,TRBV12-5,TRBJ2-1,CASGWGLGDEQFF,TGTGCTAGTGGTTGGGGACTTGGGGATGAGCAGTTCTTC
-,-,TRBV10-3,TRBJ2-1,CAGGLGAPVPETQYF,TGTGCCGGGGGCCTAGGGGCCCCCGTTCCAGAGACCCAGTATTTC
-,TRBD2,TRBV6-5,TRBJ2-7,CASSFGLAGIYEQYF,TGTGCCAGCAGTTTTGGACTAGCGGGCATTTACGAGCAGTACTTC